The entry below describes one TCR beta chain. What it binds is not known. For ophthalmopathy patients, the Clinical Activity Score was at least 3 and the NOSPECS grade at least 4; duration was under 3 months. Trimming pared 3 bases from V and 7 bases from J, leaving 22 bases between. CDR1 and CDR2 from the germline V gene are MDHEN and SYDVKM. The CDR3 covers 16 residues. These data come from a study of T cells in Graves' hyperthyroidism and ophthalmopathy. The TCR beta CDR3 regions underwent amplification using RNA transcripts as the source. An initial round of RT-PCR targeting the TCR CDR3 relied on the HTBI primer set. In TCRdb, the multiplex PCR reads were re-called with MiXCR into one record per CDR3 protein. The sample has hundreds of thousands of distinct CDR3 sequences, around 21% seen once. Study observations and caveats: A 13 V-J signature model discriminated ophthalmopathy versus stable hyperthyroidism.

The origin of this receptor is a man in his thirties or forties with Graves' ophthalmopathy. Sequenced material: blood. The chain is built from TRBV28 and TRBJ2-7; D ambiguous. CDR3 coding DNA: TGTGCCAGCAGTTTTGTGGCAGCCAAATTAATAAGAGAGCAGTACTTC. Protein sequence: CASSFVAAKLIREQYF.